This passage covers 20 T cell receptor beta chains from one sample sequenced in a study of OX40 agonist ivuxolimab in advanced cancers. Assay: immunoSEQ multiplex PCR; the TCRdb copy retains only in-frame clones and omits some. This sample has some 67,000 clones, with about 85% found just once. The sample consisted of CD4+ or CD8+ T cells sorted from blood, taken in a trial of the OX40 agonist ivuxolimab. These receptors came from an adult with an advanced solid tumor such as melanoma, head and neck, liver or kidney cancer.

The rearrangement joins TRBV5-1 to TRBJ1-4; 7 bases match TRBD1. V shed 4 bases, J shed 5 bases, and the junction held 11 bases outside the gene matches. Per germline, CDR1 SGHRS and CDR2 YFSETQ. This CDR3 spans 16 amino acids. CDR3 loop: CASSATPGQPNEKLFF. CDR3 nucleotides: TGCGCCAGCAGCGCTACCCCGGGACAGCCAAATGAAAAACTGTTTTTT.

The J gene is TRBJ1-5, the V gene TRBV18, with D uncertain. Per the germline V gene, CDR1 is KGHSH and CDR2 is LQKENI. CDR3 length: 14 amino acids. Trimming removed 4 bases at V and 0 bases at J, with 7 bases between. CDR3 amino acids: CASSQGNSNQPQHF. As DNA, the CDR3 is TGTGCCAGCTCACAAGGGAATAGCAATCAGCCCCAGCATTTT.

The V and J genes are TRBV4-1 and TRBJ1-1; tentatively, D is TRBD1 (5 bases). Looked up from germline, CDR1 is MGHRA and CDR2 is YSYEKL. The V end lost 0 bases, the J end lost 11 bases, and 19 bases lay between the germline ends. The CDR3 is made up of 15 amino acids. In DNA, the CDR3 is TGCGCCAGCAGCCAAGAAGGGGCCCGTGGGCGTTCCGCTTTCTTT. Translating it yields CASSQEGARGRSAFF.

The chain combines TRBV5-1 with TRBJ1-6; tentatively, D is TRBD1 (5 bases). Germline V gene data show CDR1 as SGHRS and CDR2 as YFSETQ. Trimming shortened V by 2 bases and J by 6 bases, and 12 bases separated the two germline ends. The CDR3 covers 15 residues. Here the CDR3 DNA reads TGCGCCAGCAGCTTATCTGGGGGGATTAATTCACCCCTCCACTTT. Protein sequence: CASSLSGGINSPLHF.

This clone has just a few counts. The chain has TRBV19 and TRBJ1-5; 10 bases are a match to TRBD1. Looked up from germline, CDR1 is LNHDA and CDR2 is SQIVND (reference sequence). There are 14 residues in the CDR3. The V and J ends lost 5 bases and 7 bases, in that order; junction bases with no gene match: 5. For the CDR3, the DNA is TGTGCCAGTAGTTCTCGGGACAGGGGCCAGCCCCAGCATTTT. Translated: CASSSRDRGQPQHF.

The genes are TRBV10-3 and TRBJ2-3; 8 bases fit TRBD1. Germline V gene data show CDR1 as ENHRY and CDR2 as SYGVKD. CDR3 length equals 17 residues. The trim removed 0 bases at V and 3 bases at J, leaving 8 bases unmatched. This CDR3 reads CAISESIRQGSTDTQYF. The CDR3 DNA follows: TGTGCCATCAGTGAGTCGATAAGACAGGGGAGTACAGATACGCAGTATTTT.

This CDR3 is CASSSGQGGVIDTQYF. In DNA, the CDR3 is TGCGCCAGCAGCTCCGGACAGGGGGGCGTAATAGATACGCAGTATTTT. The chain has TRBV5-1 and TRBJ2-3; TRBD1 matches at 10 bases. V shed 3 bases and J 5 bases; nucleotides not matched to a gene: 9. CDR1 SGHRS and CDR2 YFSETQ come from the germline V gene. The CDR3 covers 16 residues.

The gene calls are TRBV6-5 and TRBJ2-5; the match to TRBD2 covers 7 bases. The CDR3 has 14 amino acids. The V gene end was trimmed by 2 bases and the J gene end by 5 bases; junction bases not matched to a gene: 5. Per germline, CDR1 MNHEY and CDR2 SVGAGI. CDR3 in amino acids: CASSYAGVWETQYF. CDR3 nucleotides: TGTGCCAGCAGTTACGCGGGAGTGTGGGAGACCCAGTACTTC.

CDR3 DNA: TGTGCCAGCAGCTCTGTGCGGGGACACACCGGGGAGCTGTTTTTT. Its translation: CASSSVRGHTGELFF. The gene calls are TRBV7-2 and TRBJ2-2, with D possibly matching TRBD2 (6 bases). The V gene lost 4 bases and the J gene lost 3 bases, with 12 bases spanning the gap. This CDR3 comprises 15 residues. Looked up from germline, CDR1 is SGHTA and CDR2 is FQGNSA.

J is TRBJ1-5 and V is TRBV7-9; no reliable D call. Germline loops: CDR1 SEHNR, CDR2 FQNEAQ (reference sequence). V was cut by 5 bases and J by 4 bases, with 9 bases left in between. The CDR3 contains 13 residues. The CDR3 is CASSRLGNQPQHF. The DNA of the CDR3 is TGTGCCAGCAGCCGCTTGGGGAATCAGCCCCAGCATTTT.

The genes are TRBV12-5 and TRBJ1-1; TRBD1 might be the D (6 bases). Trimming removed 1 base at V and 5 bases at J, with 8 bases between. Germline V gene sequence: CDR1 LGHNT, CDR2 FRNRAP. There are 13 residues in the CDR3. Here the CDR3 reads CASGLAQGTEAFF. CDR3 in DNA: TGTGCTAGTGGTTTGGCCCAGGGGACTGAAGCTTTCTTT.

Only a few counts were recorded for this clone. The V and J genes are TRBV12-5 and TRBJ1-2; TRBD1 is a possible D gene (5 bases). V lost 0 bases and J 0 bases, leaving 14 bases between the germline ends. This CDR3 contains 17 residues. Germline loops: CDR1 LGHNT, CDR2 FRNRAP. CDR3 DNA sequence: TGTGCTAGTGGTTTGGTACCACCGGGGGATTCTAACTATGGCTACACCTTC. It encodes CASGLVPPGDSNYGYTF.

The genes are TRBV5-1 and TRBJ2-7, with D possibly matching TRBD1 (6 bases). The V gene lost 4 bases and the J gene lost 3 bases, with 8 bases spanning the gap. The CDR3 contains 12 residues. Germline V lookup: CDR1 SGHRS, CDR2 YFSETQ. The CDR3 loop reads CASSVDSYEQYF. The CDR3 bases are TGCGCCAGCAGCGTGGACAGCTACGAGCAGTACTTC.

The chain combines TRBV19 with TRBJ1-1; D perhaps matches TRBD1 (6 bases). Germline V lookup: CDR1 LNHDA, CDR2 SQIVND (reference sequence). V gave up 3 bases and J gave up 3 bases, with 14 bases separating them. CDR3 length equals 15 residues. CDR3 bases: TGTGCCAGTAGTATTAATCAGGGGCTAGACACTGAAGCTTTCTTT. Translated: CASSINQGLDTEAFF.

In this sample, this clone turned up once. This chain links TRBV4-2 with TRBJ2-1; D unresolved. Germline V gene lookup returns CDR1 LGHNA and CDR2 YNFKEQ. This CDR3 has 12 amino acids. Between the trimmed V and J ends, which lost 1 base and 10 bases, there was a span of 8 bases. CDR3 DNA: TGTGCCAGCAGCCAAGTAATGGGGGAGCAGTTCTTC. Its protein product is CASSQVMGEQFF.

The V and J genes are TRBV20-1 and TRBJ2-1; D perhaps matches TRBD2 (6 bases). This CDR3 has 11 residues. Germline CDR1 and CDR2: DFQATT and SNEGSKA (reference sequence). Deletions cut 4 bases from V and 8 bases from J, with 9 bases between. The CDR3 DNA is TGCAGTGCTACCCGCGGGGATGAGCAGTTCTTC. This codes for CSATRGDEQFF.

The V call is TRBV23-1, the J call TRBJ2-7; 7 nucleotides line up with TRBD1. TRBV23-1 is marked as an open reading frame, function uncertain. V was pared by 3 bases and J by 0 bases, with 11 bases of the junction left unmatched. CDR3 length: 17 amino acids. The CDR3 nucleotides are TGCGCCAGCAGTCAGACTTCCGGGACAGAAAGCTCCTACGAGCAGTACTTC. Translating it yields CASSQTSGTESSYEQYF.

The chain links TRBV28 to TRBJ2-7, with a possible D match to TRBD1 (6 bases). Trimming shortened V by 2 bases and J by 2 bases, and 13 bases separated the two germline ends. Germline V gene data show CDR1 as MDHEN and CDR2 as SYDVKM. The CDR3 is 15 amino acids. CDR3: CASSLVVAGAYEQYF. CDR3 sequence (DNA): TGTGCCAGCAGTTTAGTTGTGGCAGGGGCCTACGAGCAGTACTTC. Full variable domain (remainder filled in from reference TRBV28 and TRBJ2-7): DVKVTQSSRYLVKRTGEKVFLECVQDMDHENMFWYRQDPGLGLRLIYFSYDVKMKEKGDIPEGYSVSREKKERFSLILESASTNQTSMYLCASSLVVAGAYEQYFGPGTRLTVT.

The chain has TRBV18 and TRBJ1-2, with TRBD1 as a possible D gene (5 bases). Germline values: CDR1 KGHSH, CDR2 LQKENI. The ends were cut back, 3 bases at V and 7 bases at J, with 15 bases in the middle. This CDR3 is 14 amino acids long. The DNA of the CDR3 is TGTGCCAGCTCACCGATTCGGGGGGAAGGTGGCTACACCTTC. Translating gives CASSPIRGEGGYTF.

This clone has more than one count but fewer than ten. The chain couples TRBV19 to TRBJ1-5; D is unresolved. This CDR3 spans 14 amino acids. Per germline, CDR1 LNHDA and CDR2 SQIVND (reference sequence). V was clipped by 8 bases and J by 0 bases, with 11 bases between them. CDR3 DNA sequence: TGTGCCAGTGCAACGGGATATAGCAATCAGCCCCAGCATTTT. This sequence encodes CASATGYSNQPQHF.